Listed below are T cell receptor beta chains from one sample, sequenced in a study of beta chain features in type 1 diabetes. The repertoire was sequenced with immunoSEQ multiplex PCR; TCRdb's copy has only in-frame clones and lacks some. Seen here are under 950,000 clones, 17% observed once, and the top ten hold about 0.025%. The sample consisted of naive CD4+ T cells from blood. The receptor set was obtained from a woman under 30 in good health. Each CDR3 is given with its conserved first and last residue. The order of the fields is CDR3 length, clone size, V gene, J gene, D gene, CDR3 protein, CDR3 DNA. A D gene is named only where the DNA matches it firmly. Only part of the rows carry a size: once, few, many, or a class if the clone is expanded.

>16|.|TRBV7-3|TRBJ2-3|TRBD2
CASSLTGLAGVNTQYF
TGTGCCAGCAGCTTAACGGGACTAGCGGGGGTAAATACGCAGTATTTT
>13|.|TRBV29-1|TRBJ1-1|.
CSVERVMNTEAFF
TGCAGCGTTGAACGGGTTATGAACACTGAAGCTTTCTTT
>12|many|TRBV7-2|TRBJ2-6|.
CASSAEANVLTF
TGTGCCAGCAGCGCGGAGGCCAACGTCCTGACTTTC
>13|.|TRBV2|TRBJ2-1|.
CASSKRPYNEQFF
TGTGCCAGCAGCAAGAGACCCTACAATGAGCAGTTCTTC
>15|few|TRBV7-3|TRBJ1-1|TRBD1
CASSLGGTVNTEAFF
TGTGCCAGCAGCTTAGGCGGGACAGTCAACACTGAAGCTTTCTTT
>19|.|TRBV7-3|TRBJ2-3|.
CASSLSAGTLPRSTDTQYF
TGTGCCAGCAGCTTATCTGCGGGGACGTTACCGCGTAGCACAGATACGCAGTATTTT
>12|.|TRBV28|TRBJ1-2|.
CASSGVRGGYTF
TGTGCCAGCAGTGGAGTACGGGGTGGCTACACCTTC
>15|few|TRBV27|TRBJ1-2|TRBD1
CASRQQGTHNYGYTF
TGTGCCAGCAGGCAACAGGGGACACACAACTATGGCTACACCTTC
>14|few|TRBV15|TRBJ2-7|TRBD2
CATSRVAGAYEQYF
TGTGCCACCAGCAGAGTCGCGGGAGCCTACGAGCAGTACTTC
>11|few|TRBV20-1|TRBJ2-7|TRBD2
CSGLAAYEQYF
TGCAGTGGCCTAGCGGCCTACGAGCAGTACTTC
>16|.|TRBV7-8|TRBJ2-2|TRBD2
CASSVRLAGNTGELFF
TGTGCCAGCAGCGTCCGACTAGCGGGAAACACCGGGGAGCTGTTTTTT
>14|few|TRBV5-1|TRBJ2-5|TRBD1
CASSKGQGVETQYF
TGCGCCAGCAGCAAGGGACAGGGGGTAGAGACCCAGTACTTC
>15|.|TRBV2|TRBJ2-6|.
CASSDLTSGANVLTF
TGTGCCAGCAGTGACCTCACCTCTGGGGCCAACGTCCTGACTTTC
>13|.|TRBV15|TRBJ2-5|.
CATSEGPSETQYF
TGTGCCACCAGCGAGGGACCCTCTGAGACCCAGTACTTC
>11|.|TRBV28|TRBJ2-7|.
CASRKIYEQYF
TGTGCCAGCAGGAAAATCTACGAGCAGTACTTC
>15|few|TRBV5-4|TRBJ1-2|.
CASSKGTPLNYGYTF
TGTGCCAGCAGTAAAGGGACCCCCCTAAACTATGGCTACACCTTC
>14|.|TRBV7-2|TRBJ2-7|.
CASSLFDNSYEQYF
TGTGCCAGCAGCTTATTTGACAACTCCTACGAGCAGTACTTC
>16|few|TRBV10-3|TRBJ2-1|.
CAIRGQGTSVYNEQFF
TGTGCCATCAGAGGACAGGGAACTAGCGTATACAATGAGCAGTTCTTC
>13|.|TRBV29-1|TRBJ1-4|TRBD1
CSVNRGRGEKLFF
TGCAGCGTCAACAGGGGAAGAGGAGAAAAACTGTTTTTT